This T cell receptor beta chain originates from a study of T cell responses to AZD1222 COVID-19 vaccine. A note on this clone: No antigen is known for it.

Sequencing was performed with immunoSEQ multiplex PCR; in TCRdb, only in-frame clones are kept and a portion is missing. The sample has roughly 170,000 clones, 94% seen once. Second-dose groups at about 4 or about 12 weeks were pooled. Points from the study as a whole: Reports indicate that nearly half of spike-specific TCRs are directed at unmutated variant regions. Along spike, vaccine-associated CD4 TCRs were found throughout, with dominance at 160-218 and 743-854. The study identified only five or six AZD1222 recipients as seropositive at baseline.

The sequences come from peripheral blood, collected 28 days after the second AZD1222 dose. The TCR originated in an adult who received the AZD1222 COVID-19 vaccine.

CDR3 nucleotide sequence: TGTGCCAGTAGTATAGGGACAGGTCAAGCTTTCTTT. This translates into CASSIGTGQAFF. This chain uses TRBV19 with TRBJ1-1, with TRBD1 matching 7 bases. CDR1 LNHDA and CDR2 SQIVND come from the germline V gene (reference sequence). The V gene end was trimmed by 1 base and the J gene end by 9 bases; junction bases not matched to a gene: 2. The CDR3 has 12 residues.